Sequencing of this T cell receptor beta chain was carried out in a study of T-cell reconstitution after alpha-beta-depleted transplantation in children. Regarding this clonotype: Its target is unknown.

TCRbeta library construction was performed incorporating unique molecular identifiers. TCRdb called the PCR reads again in MiXCR, with one record for every CDR3 protein. The profile shows approximately 650,000 distinct CDR3 sequences, about 12% of them singletons. Deletions cut 3 bases from V and 0 bases from J, with 9 bases between. CDR1 and CDR2 (germline): KGHSH, LQKENI. The CDR3 extends over 15 amino acids. Study-wide results and caveats: From surviving recipient T cells and thymic progenitors came the high day-60 TCRbeta diversity observed in some patients. The study reportedly traced alpha-beta T cells about two months after transplant to several hundred expanded graft clones.

The specimen was PBMCs, collected before TCRalphabeta/CD19-depleted stem cell transplant. The rearrangement uses TRBV18 and TRBJ2-1; the D is unclear. The sequence came from a girl aged 2-10 years with congenital amegakaryocytic thrombocytopenia, due to receive a stem cell transplant. CDR3 sequence: CASSPLPRSYNEQFF. In nucleotides, the CDR3 is TGTGCCAGCTCACCGCTTCCCCGCTCCTACAATGAGCAGTTCTTC.